This T cell receptor (beta chain) was profiled in a study of CD8 T cells in Susac syndrome. Study-level findings and limits: The study admitted that it had a relatively small number of individuals in its TCR sequencing and HLA analysis.

In the case of this clonotype: Its antigen is currently unknown.

Per germline, CDR1 MNHEY and CDR2 SVGEGT. The CDR3 spans 21 residues. The V end lost 1 base, the J end lost 13 bases, and 38 bases lay between the germline ends. After extraction with the RNeasy kit, roughly 0.45 to 1 ug of the RNA was reverse transcribed using random hexamers. Each CDR3 protein gets one entry after TCRdb re-called the immunoSEQ multiplex PCR reads with MiXCR. The sample lists 210,000 or so distinct CDR3 sequences; about 93% were seen once. This chain links TRBV6-2 or TRBV6-3 with TRBJ1-5, with a tentative D call TRBD1 (5 bases). The sequence was obtained from a human donor with multiple sclerosis. The sequenced sample was CD8+ T cells from PBMCs. The CDR3 protein is CASSYFQGVMSRGIFLLPQHF. The CDR3 DNA sequence: TGTGCCAGCAGTTACTTCCAGGGAGTAATGTCACGGGGGATTTTTCTTCTCCCACAGCATTTT.